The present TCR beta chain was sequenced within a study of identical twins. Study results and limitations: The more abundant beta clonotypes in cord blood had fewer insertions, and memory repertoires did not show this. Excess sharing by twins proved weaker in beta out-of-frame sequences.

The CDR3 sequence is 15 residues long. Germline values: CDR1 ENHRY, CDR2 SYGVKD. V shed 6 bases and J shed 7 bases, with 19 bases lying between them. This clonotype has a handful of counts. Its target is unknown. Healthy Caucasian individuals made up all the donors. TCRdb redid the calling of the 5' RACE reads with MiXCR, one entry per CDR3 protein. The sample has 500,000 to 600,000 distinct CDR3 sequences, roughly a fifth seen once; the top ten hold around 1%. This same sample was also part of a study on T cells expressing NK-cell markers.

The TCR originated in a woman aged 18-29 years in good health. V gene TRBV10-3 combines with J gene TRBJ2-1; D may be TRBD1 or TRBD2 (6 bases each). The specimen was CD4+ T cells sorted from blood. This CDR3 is CAISQVEGGSNEQFF. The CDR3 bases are TGTGCCATCAGCCAGGTCGAGGGGGGCTCGAATGAGCAGTTCTTC.